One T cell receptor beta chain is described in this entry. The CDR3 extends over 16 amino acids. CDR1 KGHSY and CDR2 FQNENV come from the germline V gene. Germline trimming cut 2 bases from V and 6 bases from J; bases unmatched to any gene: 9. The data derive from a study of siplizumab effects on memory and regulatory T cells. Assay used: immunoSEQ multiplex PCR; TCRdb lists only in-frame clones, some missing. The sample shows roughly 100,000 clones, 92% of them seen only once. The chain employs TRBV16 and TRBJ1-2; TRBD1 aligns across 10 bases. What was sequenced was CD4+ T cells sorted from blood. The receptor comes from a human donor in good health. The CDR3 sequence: CASSQRRQGADNGYTF. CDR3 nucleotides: TGTGCCAGCAGCCAAAGGAGACAGGGGGCTGATAATGGCTACACCTTC.